This TCR beta chain is from a study of blood T cell repertoires in COVID-19. This CDR3 contains 14 residues. The V gene's germline CDR1 is SEHNR and CDR2 FQNEAQ (reference sequence). Trimming removed 5 bases at V and 5 bases at J, with 16 bases between. Under the authors' procedure: Amplifying reference gene primers gave estimates of nucleated cell counts. Assay used: immunoSEQ multiplex PCR; TCRdb lists only in-frame clones, some missing. The V and J calls and clone size were taken over from that table, and D and trimming were inferred from the DNA. The data show some 300,000 clones, over 75% seen once. Adults between roughly 18 and 95 years of age took part from about two dozen US areas. Cohort placement rested on clinical history that participants reported themselves. Two negative PCRs, clearance, or symptom resolution had been documented for recovered Cohort 3 donors. This clone was detected only a few times.

Sequencing used PBMCs or T cells enriched from blood (not recorded which). This chain links TRBV7-9 with TRBJ2-7, with a possible D match to TRBD1 (6 bases). This receptor was obtained from a man aged 25-40 years who had recovered from COVID-19. The CDR3 region is CASSPDRHPNEQYF. The CDR3 region has the DNA TGTGCCAGCAGCCCTGACAGGCACCCCAACGAGCAGTACTTC.